This TCR beta chain appears in the sequencing data of a study of shared clonotypes between healthy human individuals. This clone was seen a single time. Sequencing was performed with immunoSEQ multiplex PCR; in TCRdb, only in-frame clones are kept and a portion is missing. The repertoire holds under 1,100,000 clones, under 80% seen once, with 1.4% in the top ten. With 5 bases clipped from V and 3 bases from J, the junction kept 7 bases outside the gene matches. Germline V gene lookup returns CDR1 SEHNR and CDR2 FQNEAQ (reference sequence). The CDR3 totals 15 residues. This TCR came from a man aged 18 to 35 in good health. Input material: memory CD4+ T cells sorted from blood. Noted subset: CD45RA-negative fraction. V gene TRBV7-9 combines with J gene TRBJ2-3, with 8 bases lining up with TRBD2. CDR3 protein: CASSVRLAKTDTQYF. The CDR3, as DNA: TGTGCCAGCAGCGTCAGACTAGCGAAAACAGATACGCAGTATTTT. The full variable domain, in which reference TRBV7-9 and TRBJ2-3 provide the parts outside the CDR3, is DTGVSQNPRHKITKRGQNVTFRCDPISEHNRLYWYRQTLGQGPEFLTYFQNEAQLEKSRLLSDRFSAERPKGSFSTLEIQRTEQGDSAMYLCASSVRLAKTDTQYFGPGTRLTVL.